This T cell receptor (beta chain) was sequenced for a study of cytomegalovirus exposure and HLA in healthy donors. Only in-frame clones appear in the TCRdb table, and some are missing; sequencing was by immunoSEQ multiplex PCR. The sample contains 82,000 or so clones, around 92% of which appear only once. The CDR3 is 16 amino acids. With 6 bases clipped from V and 1 base from J, the junction kept 9 bases outside the gene matches. CDR1 and CDR2 from the germline V gene are MNHEY and SMNVEV (reference sequence). The TCR was taken from a man aged 18-30 years in good health and CMV-seronegative. This chain joins TRBV27 and TRBJ1-2, with TRBD1 identical over 9 bases. Specimen: PBMCs. CDR3 region: CASRAIPDRGNYGYTF. In DNA, the CDR3 is TGTGCCAGCAGGGCCATTCCGGACAGGGGTAACTATGGCTACACCTTC.